The clone carrying this TCR beta chain was seen more than once but under ten times. Its specificity is unknown. Germline CDR1 is SGDLS and CDR2 is YYNGEE. Germline trimming cut 4 bases from V and 8 bases from J; bases unmatched to any gene: 6. The CDR3 totals 13 residues. The data stem from a study of blood T cells in healthy people across ages. Findings and caveats of the study: Strong correlation was found linking TCR beta diversity to naive T cell percentage.

A second PCR of 7 to 11 cycles used a sample-barcoded 5' primer and a J-beta primer mix. MiXCR, applied by TCRdb to the 5' RACE reads, yields one record per CDR3 protein. This table has about 280,000 distinct CDR3 sequences, roughly a quarter appearing once. The source material was blood. This sequence originates from a woman between 65 and 79 years old in good health. V usage is TRBV9 and J usage is TRBJ1-2, with 9 bases aligning to TRBD1. The CDR3 loop is CASSLTGGSGYTF. CDR3 sequence (DNA): TGTGCCAGCAGCTTAACAGGGGGCTCCGGCTACACCTTC.